This T cell receptor (beta chain) is drawn from a study of T-cell memory formation after mild COVID-19. TCRdb recomputed calls from the 5' RACE reads with MiXCR, one row per CDR3 protein. The sample yields approximately 430,000 distinct CDR3 sequences, 20% to 25% seen once. There are 14 residues in the CDR3. CDR1 and CDR2 (germline): SEHNR, FQNEAQ (reference sequence). V was cut by 5 bases and J by 3 bases, with 13 bases left in between. Sequenced material: PBMCs or a T cell subset sorted from them (not recorded which). The clonotype originates from an adult woman who had mild COVID-19 (a few samples of this study predate the infection). Cell type and time point are not known. The chain couples TRBV7-9 to TRBJ2-5, with D perhaps given as TRBD1 or TRBD2 (5 bases each). CDR3 coding DNA: TGTGCCAGCAGCCCCCCGGGGCGCAAAGAGACCCAGTACTTC. Translated: CASSPPGRKETQYF.